A selection of T cell receptor beta chains follows, all from one sample in a study of shared clonotypes between healthy human individuals. Some clones are missing from TCRdb's copy, which holds only in-frame ones; the method was immunoSEQ multiplex PCR. The profile shows roughly 2.5 million clones, approximately 90% of them singletons. The material sequenced was naive CD4+ T cells sorted from blood. The source of these receptors is a man aged 18 to 30 in good health. CDR3s include the opening cysteine and the closing phenylalanine or tryptophan. A D gene is named only where the DNA matches it firmly. Clone size is not always given. Where it is, it says once, few, many or a class for expanded clones.

clone size	CDR3 length	V gene	D gene	J gene	CDR3 protein	CDR3 DNA
once	16	TRBV18	TRBD2	TRBJ2-5	CASSPRLAEPQETQYF	TGTGCCAGCTCACCTCGCCTAGCGGAGCCCCAAGAGACCCAGTACTTC
once	18	TRBV25-1	TRBD2	TRBJ2-2	CASSESTSGRALGGELFF	TGTGCCAGCAGTGAATCTACGAGCGGGAGGGCCTTGGGCGGGGAGCTGTTTTTT
once	15	TRBV7-2	TRBD2	TRBJ2-3	CASSLVGGSTDTQYF	TGTGCCAGCAGCTTAGTCGGGGGGAGCACAGATACGCAGTATTTT
-	11	TRBV27	-	TRBJ1-1	CASQGRTEAFF	TGTGCCAGCCAGGGTCGGACTGAAGCTTTCTTT
-	15	TRBV4-1	TRBD2	TRBJ2-7	CASSQVTSGNYEQYF	TGCGCCAGCAGCCAAGTAACTAGCGGGAACTACGAGCAGTACTTC
-	15	TRBV7-9	-	TRBJ2-5	CASSEGRHSGETQYF	TGTGCCAGCAGCGAGGGACGGCACTCGGGGGAGACCCAGTACTTC
-	15	TRBV10-3	TRBD1	TRBJ1-6	CAISPGQESNSPLHF	TGTGCCATCAGTCCGGGACAGGAAAGTAATTCACCCCTCCACTTT
-	12	TRBV4-1	-	TRBJ2-7	CASSHILGEQYF	TGCGCCAGCAGCCATATCCTGGGCGAGCAGTACTTC
-	17	TRBV4-3	-	TRBJ2-6	CASSQEAPNSGANVLTF	TGCGCCAGCAGCCAAGAAGCCCCGAACTCTGGGGCCAACGTCCTGACTTTC
-	18	TRBV9	-	TRBJ2-1	CASSPVRLVGGSYNEQFF	TGTGCCAGCAGCCCGGTACGTCTGGTGGGTGGGTCCTACAATGAGCAGTTCTTC
once	14	TRBV4-1	-	TRBJ2-7	CASSQVEGIYEQYF	TGCGCCAGCAGCCAAGTCGAGGGGATCTACGAGCAGTACTTC